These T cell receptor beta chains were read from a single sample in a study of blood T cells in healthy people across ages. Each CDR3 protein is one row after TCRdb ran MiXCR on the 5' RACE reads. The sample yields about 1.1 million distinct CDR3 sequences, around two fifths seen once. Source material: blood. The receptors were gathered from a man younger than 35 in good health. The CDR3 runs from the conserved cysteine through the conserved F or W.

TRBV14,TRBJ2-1,CASSQVVPFEQFF
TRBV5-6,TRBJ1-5,CASSLRDISQPQHF
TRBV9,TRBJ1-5,CASSVKGDGNQPQHF
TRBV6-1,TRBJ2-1,CASSDLVTYNEQFF
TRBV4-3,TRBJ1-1,CASSQGLLQGGTEAFF
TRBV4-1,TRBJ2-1,CASSQEINSYDEQFF
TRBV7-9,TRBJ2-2,CASSSTEPNTGELFF
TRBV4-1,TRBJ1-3,CASSQVGSGNTIYF
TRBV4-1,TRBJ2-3,CASSHGTSGGAGDTQYF
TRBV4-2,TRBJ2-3,CASSPEAVGQGRTDTQYF
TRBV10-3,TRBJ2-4,CATGTDAGNERYF
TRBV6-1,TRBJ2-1,CASSDWTESYNEQFF
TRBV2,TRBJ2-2,CASSGQGHTGELFF
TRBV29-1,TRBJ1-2,CSFEGYTF
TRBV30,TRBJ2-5,CAWSVPGNRETQYF
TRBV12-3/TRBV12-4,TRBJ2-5,CASSPLRVETQYF
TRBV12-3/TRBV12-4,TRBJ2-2,CASSLGDRANTGELFF
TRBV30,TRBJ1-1,CAWGSQLEAFF
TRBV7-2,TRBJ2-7,CASSLVQGNNEQYF
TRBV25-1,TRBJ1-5,CASSEFDGDQPQHF
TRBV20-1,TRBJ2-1,CSARERINDNEQFF
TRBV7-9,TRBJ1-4,CASSFPRGRLNEKLFF
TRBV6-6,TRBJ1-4,CASSYRGQNNEKLFF
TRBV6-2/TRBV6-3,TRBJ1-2,CASSYDSYGYTF
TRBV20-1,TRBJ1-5,CSARSSHRVYNQPQHF
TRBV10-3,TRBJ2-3,CAISAMAGLTDTQYF
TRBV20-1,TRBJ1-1,CSAHGDSRSEAFF
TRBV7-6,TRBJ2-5,CASSSRTGLETQYF
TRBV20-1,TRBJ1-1,CSAGGTGIGTEAFF
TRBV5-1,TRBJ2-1,CASSFRRSSYNEQFF
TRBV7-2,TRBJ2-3,CASSLSGHTDTQYF
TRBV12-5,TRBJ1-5,CASGYPTRIQPQHF
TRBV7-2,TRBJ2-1,CAGSLTALRRGSRSYNEQFF
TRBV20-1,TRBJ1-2,CSARDPGSGYTF
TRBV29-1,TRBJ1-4,CSVGAGAAEKLFF
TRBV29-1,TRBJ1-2,CSVETGPVDGYTF
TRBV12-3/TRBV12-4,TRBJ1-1,CASSRTGGGWQAFF
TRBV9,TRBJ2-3,CASSSGGKDTQYF
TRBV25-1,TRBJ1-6,CASSEYGRGNSPLHF
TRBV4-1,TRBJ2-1,CASSPQAGGSSSYNEQFF
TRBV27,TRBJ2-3,CASSLGMTQYF
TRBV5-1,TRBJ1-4,CASSPTAGSEKLFF
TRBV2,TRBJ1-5,CASTETRQQPQHF
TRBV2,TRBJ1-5,CASSAGPGLDQPQHF
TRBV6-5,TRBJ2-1,CASSYSRGNNEQFF